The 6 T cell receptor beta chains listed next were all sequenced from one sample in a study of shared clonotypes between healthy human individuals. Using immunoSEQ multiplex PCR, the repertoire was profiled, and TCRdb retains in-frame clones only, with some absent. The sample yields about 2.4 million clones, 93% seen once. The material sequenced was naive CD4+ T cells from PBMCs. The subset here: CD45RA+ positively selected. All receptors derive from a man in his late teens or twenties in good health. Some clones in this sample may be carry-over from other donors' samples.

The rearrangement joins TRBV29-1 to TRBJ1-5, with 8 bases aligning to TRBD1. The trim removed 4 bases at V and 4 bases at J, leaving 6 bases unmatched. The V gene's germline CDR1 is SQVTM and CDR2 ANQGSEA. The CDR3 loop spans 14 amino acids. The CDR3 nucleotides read TGCAGCGTTGGGACCACAGGGGGGAATCAGCCCCAGCATTTT. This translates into CSVGTTGGNQPQHF.

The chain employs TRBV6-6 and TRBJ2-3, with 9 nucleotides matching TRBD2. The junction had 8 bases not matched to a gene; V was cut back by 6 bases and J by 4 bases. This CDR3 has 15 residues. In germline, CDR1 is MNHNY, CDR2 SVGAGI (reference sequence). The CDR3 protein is CASSDRTSAADTQYF. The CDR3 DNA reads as TGTGCCAGCAGCGATAGGACTAGCGCGGCAGATACGCAGTATTTT.

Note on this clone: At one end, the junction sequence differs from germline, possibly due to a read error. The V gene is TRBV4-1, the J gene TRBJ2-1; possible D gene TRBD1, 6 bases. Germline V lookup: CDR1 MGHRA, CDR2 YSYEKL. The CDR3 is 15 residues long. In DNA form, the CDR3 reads TGCGCCACCAGCGCATCCGGGACATACTACAATGAGCAGTTCTTC. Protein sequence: CATSASGTYYNEQFF.

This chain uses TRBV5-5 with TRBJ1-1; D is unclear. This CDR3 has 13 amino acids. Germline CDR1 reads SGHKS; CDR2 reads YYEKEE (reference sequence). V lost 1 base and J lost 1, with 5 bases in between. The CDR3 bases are TGTGCCAGCAGCTTGAGCAGGAACACTGAAGCTTTCTTT. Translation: CASSLSRNTEAFF.

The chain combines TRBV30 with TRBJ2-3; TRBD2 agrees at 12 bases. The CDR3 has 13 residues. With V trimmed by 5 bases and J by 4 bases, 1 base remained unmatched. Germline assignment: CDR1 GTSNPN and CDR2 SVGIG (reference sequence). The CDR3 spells CAWRLAGADTQYF. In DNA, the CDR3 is TGTGCCTGGCGACTAGCGGGAGCAGATACGCAGTATTTT.

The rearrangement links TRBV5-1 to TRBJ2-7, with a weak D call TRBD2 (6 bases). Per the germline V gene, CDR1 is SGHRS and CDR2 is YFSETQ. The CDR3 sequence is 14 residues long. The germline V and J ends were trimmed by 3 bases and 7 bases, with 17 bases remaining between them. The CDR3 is CASSSSGTAGEQYF. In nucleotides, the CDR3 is TGCGCCAGCAGCTCCTCCGGGACCGCGGGGGAGCAGTACTTC.